The text below deals with one T cell receptor (beta chain). Germline CDR1 reads MNHEY; CDR2 reads SVGAGI. With V trimmed by 2 bases and J by 5 bases, 3 bases remained unmatched. The CDR3 is 14 amino acids. This sample was taken from a study of blood T cell repertoires in COVID-19. At the level of the study: From the United States, Italy and Spain came samples of acute and convalescent COVID-19. The cDNA or gDNA used as material had been derived from T cells, B-cell-depleted T cells, or PBMCs.

Using immunoSEQ multiplex PCR, the repertoire was profiled, and TCRdb retains in-frame clones only, with some absent. This table has around 270,000 clones, roughly 84% appearing once. The sequence derives from a woman aged 40-49 years who had recovered from COVID-19. The sample consisted of peripheral blood. This chain links TRBV6-5 with TRBJ1-5; 7 nucleotides line up with TRBD1. CDR3 nucleotide sequence: TGTGCCAGCAGTTACAACGACAGGGATCAGCCCCAGCATTTT. Translating it yields CASSYNDRDQPQHF.